Below, 10 T cell receptor beta chains from the same sample are listed, as sequenced in a study of CDR3 diversity in severe acne. TCRdb processed the PCR reads anew with MiXCR; each CDR3 protein has one entry. The sample yields about 84,000 distinct CDR3 sequences, 45% to 60% seen once. Sequenced: blood. The receptors stem from a male donor in good health, without acne.

This clonotype has a count of ten or more. J is TRBJ1-2 and V is TRBV7-9; D is unresolved. In germline, CDR1 is SEHNR, CDR2 FQNEAQ (reference sequence). V lost 3 bases and J 5 bases, leaving 10 bases between the germline ends. The CDR3 length is 13 residues. The DNA of the CDR3 is TGTGCCAGCAGCTTTTCTTCGGGATATGGCTACACCTTC. Translation gives CASSFSSGYGYTF.

The chain carries TRBV7-9 and TRBJ1-3; weak D call: TRBD1 (6 bases). The CDR3 runs to 14 residues. Germline CDR1 reads SEHNR; CDR2 reads FQNEAQ (reference sequence). V dropped 6 bases and J dropped 6 bases, with 15 bases sitting between them. The DNA of the CDR3 is TGTGCCAGCAGGGACAGTTATAATGAAAACACCATATATTTT. It is translated as CASRDSYNENTIYF. The full variable domain, its missing parts supplied by reference TRBV7-9 and TRBJ1-3, is DTGVSQNPRHKITKRGQNVTFRCDPISEHNRLYWYRQTLGQGPEFLTYFQNEAQLEKSRLLSDRFSAERPKGSFSTLEIQRTEQGDSAMYLCASRDSYNENTIYFGEGSWLTVV.

This clonotype has only a few counts. This chain connects TRBV15 to TRBJ2-5; D could derive from TRBD1 or TRBD2 (6 bases each). CDR1 LNHNV and CDR2 YYDKDF come from the germline V gene (reference sequence). The ends were cut back, 1 base at V and 2 bases at J, with 14 bases in the middle. The CDR3 contains 16 residues. The chain's CDR3 is CATSRARGQGQETQYF. The CDR3 coding sequence is TGTGCCACCAGCAGAGCCCGGGGGCAGGGACAAGAGACCCAGTACTTC. The variable domain in full, completed from reference TRBV15 and TRBJ2-5, reads DAMVIQNPRYQVTQFGKPVTLSCSQTLNHNVMYWYQQKSSQAPKLLFHYYDKDFNNEADTPDNFQSRRPNTSFCFLDIRSPGLGDTAMYLCATSRARGQGQETQYFGPGTRLLVL.

The V call is TRBV7-8, the J call TRBJ1-1; TRBD1 is a possible D gene (6 bases). Germline values: CDR1 SGHVS, CDR2 FQNEAQ. The CDR3 length is 15 residues. V was trimmed by 5 bases and J by 0 bases, leaving 13 bases between them. CDR3 protein: CASSGRTVVNTEAFF. CDR3 nucleotides: TGTGCCAGCAGCGGTAGGACAGTGGTGAACACTGAAGCTTTCTTT.

This clonotype was picked up a small number of times. V and J are TRBV4-1 and TRBJ1-1; weak D call: TRBD1 (6 bases). The V and J ends lost 3 bases and 11 bases respectively, with 16 bases between them. Germline V gene lookup returns CDR1 MGHRA and CDR2 YSYEKL. The CDR3 spans 13 residues. The CDR3 loop is CASSQPYRVGAFF. The CDR3, as DNA: TGCGCCAGCAGCCAGCCCTACAGGGTCGGCGCTTTCTTT.

The chain couples TRBV6-6 to TRBJ2-7; TRBD2 is a possible D gene (6 bases). Looked up from germline, CDR1 is MNHNY and CDR2 is SVGAGI (reference sequence). The germline V and J ends were trimmed by 7 bases and 7 bases, with 20 bases remaining between them. This CDR3 spans 14 amino acids. CDR3 loop: CASKISSNAGEQYF. CDR3 in DNA: TGTGCCAGCAAGATAAGCTCGAATGCGGGAGAGCAGTACTTC.

V usage is TRBV20-1 and J usage is TRBJ1-5, with D perhaps TRBD1 (5 bases). The CDR3 extends over 12 amino acids. In germline, CDR1 is DFQATT, CDR2 SNEGSKA (reference sequence). V lost 3 bases and J 4 bases, leaving 7 bases between the germline ends. The CDR3 bases are TGCAGTGCTAGGGGGGGAAATCAGCCCCAGCATTTT. Its protein is CSARGGNQPQHF.

This clonotype was counted once. For the CDR3, the DNA is TGTGCCAGCAGTTTCATGGGTGACACTGAAGCTTTCTTT. Its protein product is CASSFMGDTEAFF. The V call is TRBV12-3 or TRBV12-4, the J call TRBJ1-1; D uncertain. CDR3 length: 13 amino acids. Trimming removed 3 bases from V and 3 bases from J, with 8 bases in between.

The genes are TRBV7-2 and TRBJ2-5; possible D gene TRBD1, 5 bases. The closer fit of TRBJ2-7 to the DNA end suggests the J call may be wrong. CDR1 and CDR2 from the germline V gene are SGHTA and FQGNSA. CDR3 length: 16 residues. CDR3 amino acids: CASSFSLGAVTNEQYF. Here the CDR3 DNA reads TGTGCCAGCAGTTTCTCTCTAGGGGCGGTTACCAACGAGCAGTACTTC.

The CDR3, as DNA: TGTGCCAGCGGTTCTTTACCAGGGGGTGGGGATCAAGAGACCCAGTACTTC. Protein product: CASGSLPGGGDQETQYF. The chain uses TRBV6-5 and TRBJ2-5; 7 bases are a match to TRBD1. Germline loops: CDR1 MNHEY, CDR2 SVGAGI. V gave up 8 bases and J gave up 2 bases; unmatched junction bases: 17. The CDR3 runs 17 residues.